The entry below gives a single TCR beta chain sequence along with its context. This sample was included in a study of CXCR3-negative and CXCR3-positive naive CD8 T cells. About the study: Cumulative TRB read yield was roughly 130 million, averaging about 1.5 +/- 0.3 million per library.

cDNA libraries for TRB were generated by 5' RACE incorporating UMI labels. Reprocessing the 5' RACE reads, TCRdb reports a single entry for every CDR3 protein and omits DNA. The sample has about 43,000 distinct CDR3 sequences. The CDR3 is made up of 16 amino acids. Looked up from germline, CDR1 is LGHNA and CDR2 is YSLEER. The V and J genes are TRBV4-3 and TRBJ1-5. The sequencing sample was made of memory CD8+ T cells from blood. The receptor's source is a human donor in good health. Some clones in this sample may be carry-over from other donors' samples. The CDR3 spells CASSPGRSVENQPQHF.